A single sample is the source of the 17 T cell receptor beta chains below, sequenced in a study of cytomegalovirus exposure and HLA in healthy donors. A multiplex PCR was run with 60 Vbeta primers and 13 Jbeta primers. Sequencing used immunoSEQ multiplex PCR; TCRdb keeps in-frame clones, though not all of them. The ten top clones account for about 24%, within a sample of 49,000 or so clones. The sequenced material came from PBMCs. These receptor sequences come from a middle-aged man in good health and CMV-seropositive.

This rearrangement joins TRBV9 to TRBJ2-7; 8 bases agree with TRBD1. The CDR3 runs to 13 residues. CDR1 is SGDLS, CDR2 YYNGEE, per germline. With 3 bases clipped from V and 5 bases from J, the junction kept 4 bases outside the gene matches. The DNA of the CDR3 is TGTGCCAGCAGCGCGGGACAGGCTCACGAGCAGTACTTC. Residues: CASSAGQAHEQYF.

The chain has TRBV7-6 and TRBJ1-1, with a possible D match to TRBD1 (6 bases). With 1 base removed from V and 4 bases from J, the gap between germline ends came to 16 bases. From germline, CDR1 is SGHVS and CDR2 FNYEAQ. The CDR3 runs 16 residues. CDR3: CASSLGQDPLGTEAFF. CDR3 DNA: TGTGCCAGCAGCTTAGGACAGGACCCTTTGGGCACTGAAGCTTTCTTT.

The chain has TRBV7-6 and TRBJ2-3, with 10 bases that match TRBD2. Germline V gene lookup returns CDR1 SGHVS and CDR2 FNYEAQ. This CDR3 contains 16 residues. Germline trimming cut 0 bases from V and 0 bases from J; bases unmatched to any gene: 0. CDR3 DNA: TGTGCCAGCAGCTTAGCACTAGCGGGGAGCACAGATACGCAGTATTTT. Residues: CASSLALAGSTDTQYF. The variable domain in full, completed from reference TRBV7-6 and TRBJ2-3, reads GAGVSQSPRYKVTKRGQDVALRCDPISGHVSLYWYRQALGQGPEFLTYFNYEAQQDKSGLPNDRFSAERPEGSISTLTIQRTEQRDSAMYRCASSLALAGSTDTQYFGPGTRLTVL.

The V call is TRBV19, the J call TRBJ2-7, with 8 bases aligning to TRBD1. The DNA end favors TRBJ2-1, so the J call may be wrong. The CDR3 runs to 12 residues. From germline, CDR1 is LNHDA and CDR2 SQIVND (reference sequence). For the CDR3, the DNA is TGTGCCAGTAGCGGACAGGGATACGAGCAGTTCTTC. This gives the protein CASSGQGYEQFF.

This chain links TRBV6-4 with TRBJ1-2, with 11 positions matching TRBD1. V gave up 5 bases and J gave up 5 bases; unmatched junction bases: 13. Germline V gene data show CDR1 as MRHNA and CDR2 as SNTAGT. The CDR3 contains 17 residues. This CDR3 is CASSYNPGTGGPYGYTF. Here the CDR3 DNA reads TGTGCCAGCAGTTATAATCCCGGGACAGGGGGACCTTATGGCTACACCTTC.

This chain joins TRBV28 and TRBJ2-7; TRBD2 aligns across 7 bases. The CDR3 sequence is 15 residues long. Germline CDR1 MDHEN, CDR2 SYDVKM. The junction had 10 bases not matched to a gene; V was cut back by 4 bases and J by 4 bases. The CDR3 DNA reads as TGTGCCAGCAGTTCCCCAAGGAGCGGGGAATACGAGCAGTACTTC. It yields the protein CASSSPRSGEYEQYF.

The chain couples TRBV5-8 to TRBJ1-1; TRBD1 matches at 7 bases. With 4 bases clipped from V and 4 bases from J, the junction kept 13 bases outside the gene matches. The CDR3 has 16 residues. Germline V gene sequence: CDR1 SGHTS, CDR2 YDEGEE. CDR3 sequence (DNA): TGTGCCAGCAGCCTAAGGACAGGCGCAACGGGCACTGAAGCTTTCTTT. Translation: CASSLRTGATGTEAFF.

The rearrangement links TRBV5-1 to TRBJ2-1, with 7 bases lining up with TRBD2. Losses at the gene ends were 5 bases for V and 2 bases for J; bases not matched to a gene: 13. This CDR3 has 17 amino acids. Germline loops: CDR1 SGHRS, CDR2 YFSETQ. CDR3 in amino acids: CASRKTSLAATYNEQFF. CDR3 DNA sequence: TGCGCCAGCAGAAAAACTAGTCTAGCGGCGACCTACAATGAGCAGTTCTTC. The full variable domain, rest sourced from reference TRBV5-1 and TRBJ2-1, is KAGVTQTPRYLIKTRGQQVTLSCSPISGHRSVSWYQQTPGQGLQFLFEYFSETQRNKGNFPGRFSGRQFSNSRSEMNVSTLELGDSALYLCASRKTSLAATYNEQFFGPGTRLTVL.

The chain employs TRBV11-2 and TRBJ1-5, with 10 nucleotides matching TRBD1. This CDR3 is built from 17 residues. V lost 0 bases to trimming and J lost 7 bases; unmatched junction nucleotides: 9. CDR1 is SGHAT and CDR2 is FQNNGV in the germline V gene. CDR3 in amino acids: CASSLDPGQGMKQPQHF. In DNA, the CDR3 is TGTGCCAGCAGCTTAGACCCGGGACAGGGGATGAAGCAGCCCCAGCATTTT.

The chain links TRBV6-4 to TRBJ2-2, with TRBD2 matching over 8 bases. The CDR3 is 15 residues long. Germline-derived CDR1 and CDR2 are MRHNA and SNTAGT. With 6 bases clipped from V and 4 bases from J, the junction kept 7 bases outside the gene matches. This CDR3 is CASRRESGGTGELFF. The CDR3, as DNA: TGTGCCAGCAGACGCGAGAGCGGGGGCACCGGGGAGCTGTTTTTT.

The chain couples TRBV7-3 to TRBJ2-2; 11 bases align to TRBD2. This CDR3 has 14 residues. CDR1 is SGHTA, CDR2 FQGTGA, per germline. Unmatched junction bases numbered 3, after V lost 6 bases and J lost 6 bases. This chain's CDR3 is CASRHSGGAGELFF. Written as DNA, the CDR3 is TGTGCCAGCAGACATAGCGGGGGGGCCGGGGAGCTGTTTTTT.

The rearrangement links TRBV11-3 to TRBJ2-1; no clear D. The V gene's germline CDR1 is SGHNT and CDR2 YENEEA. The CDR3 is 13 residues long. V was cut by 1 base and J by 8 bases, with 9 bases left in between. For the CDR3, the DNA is TGTGCCAGCAGCTTAGGCCAGTTTTATGAGCAGTTCTTC. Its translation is CASSLGQFYEQFF.

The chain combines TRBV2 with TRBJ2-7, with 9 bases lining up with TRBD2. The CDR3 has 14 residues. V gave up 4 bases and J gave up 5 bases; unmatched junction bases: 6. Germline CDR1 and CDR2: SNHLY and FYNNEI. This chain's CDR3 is CASSVGLAGDEQYF. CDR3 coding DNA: TGTGCCAGCAGTGTGGGACTAGCTGGCGACGAGCAGTACTTC. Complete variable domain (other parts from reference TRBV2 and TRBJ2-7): EPEVTQTPSHQVTQMGQEVILRCVPISNHLYFYWYRQILGQKVEFLVSFYNNEISEKSEIFDDQFSVERPDGSNFTLKIRSTKLEDSAMYFCASSVGLAGDEQYFGPGTRLTVT.

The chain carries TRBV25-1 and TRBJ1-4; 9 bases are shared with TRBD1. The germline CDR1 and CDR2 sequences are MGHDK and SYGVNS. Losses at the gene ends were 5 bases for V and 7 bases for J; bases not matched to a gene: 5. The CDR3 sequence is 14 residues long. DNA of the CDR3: TGTGCCAGCAGTTCCGGGACAGGGACTGAAAAACTGTTTTTT. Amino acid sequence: CASSSGTGTEKLFF.

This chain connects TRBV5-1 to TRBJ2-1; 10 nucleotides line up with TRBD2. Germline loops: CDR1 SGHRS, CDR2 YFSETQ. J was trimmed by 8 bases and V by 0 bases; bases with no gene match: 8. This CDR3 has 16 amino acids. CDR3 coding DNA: TGCGCCAGCAGCTTGGGAGGAACTAGCGGGACGGATGAGCAGTTCTTC. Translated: CASSLGGTSGTDEQFF.

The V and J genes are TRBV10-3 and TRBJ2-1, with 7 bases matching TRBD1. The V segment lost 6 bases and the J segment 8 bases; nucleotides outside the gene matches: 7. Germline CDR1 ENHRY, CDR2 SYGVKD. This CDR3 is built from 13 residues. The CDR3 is CAISLDRQDEQFF. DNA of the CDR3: TGTGCCATCAGCTTGGACAGGCAGGATGAGCAGTTCTTC.

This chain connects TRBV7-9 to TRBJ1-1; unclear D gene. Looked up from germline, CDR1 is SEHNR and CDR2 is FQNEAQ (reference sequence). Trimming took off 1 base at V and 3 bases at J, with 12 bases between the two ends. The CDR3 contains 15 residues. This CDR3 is CASSLGDMFDTEAFF. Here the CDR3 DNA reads TGTGCCAGCAGCTTAGGCGATATGTTCGACACTGAAGCTTTCTTT.